The next 24 T cell receptor beta chains were all read from a single sample in a study of beta chain features in type 1 diabetes. The entirety of the isolated RNA underwent reverse transcription, so expressed TCRB transcripts were sequenced. Method: immunoSEQ multiplex PCR; TCRdb's copy keeps in-frame clones and lacks some. The sample lists 300,000 to 350,000 clones; about 15% were seen once. The sequenced sample consisted of central memory CD4+ T cells from blood. Receptors originate from a man aged 30-40 years in good health.

V is TRBV7-2 and J is TRBJ2-5; 10 bases map to TRBD2. This CDR3 contains 15 residues. With V trimmed by 5 bases and J by 2 bases, 5 bases remained unmatched. CDR1 is SGHTA and CDR2 is FQGNSA in the germline V gene. CDR3 in amino acids: CASSAGTSEQETQYF. The CDR3 region has the DNA TGTGCCAGCAGCGCCGGGACTAGCGAACAAGAGACCCAGTACTTC.

V gene TRBV5-4 combines with J gene TRBJ2-3, with 11 positions matching TRBD2. This CDR3 has 18 amino acids. The J segment lost 0 bases and the V segment lost 1 base, leaving 7 bases of the junction unmatched. The V gene's germline CDR1 is SGHNT and CDR2 YYREEE (reference sequence). Here the CDR3 DNA reads TGTGCCAGCAGCTTGCTAGCGGGGGGCGCTGCTAGCACAGATACGCAGTATTTT. This gives the protein CASSLLAGGAASTDTQYF.

The CDR3 DNA is TGTGCCAGCTCACCCTGGACTAGCGGGGGTTATACGCAGTATTTT. Protein: CASSPWTSGGYTQYF. This chain uses TRBV18 with TRBJ2-3; 13 bases line up with TRBD2. CDR1 is KGHSH and CDR2 is LQKENI in the germline V gene. Unmatched junction bases numbered 4, after V lost 3 bases and J lost 7 bases. The CDR3 extends over 15 amino acids. Full variable domain (missing parts from reference TRBV18 and TRBJ2-3): NAGVMQNPRHLVRRRGQEARLRCSPMKGHSHVYWYRQLPEEGLKFMVYLQKENIIDESGMPKERFSAEFPKEGPSILRIQQVVRGDSAAYFCASSPWTSGGYTQYFGPGTRLTVL.

In this sample, this clone turned up a few times. The gene calls are TRBV7-2 and TRBJ1-5; TRBD1 matches at 9 bases. Germline-derived CDR1 and CDR2 are SGHTA and FQGNSA. V lost 3 bases, J lost 1 base, and 4 bases stayed unmatched. This CDR3 has 16 amino acids. The CDR3 DNA sequence: TGTGCCAGCAGCTTGGGACAGGGAGGAAGCAATCAGCCCCAGCATTTT. Encoded protein: CASSLGQGGSNQPQHF.

The chain employs TRBV2 and TRBJ1-1; 9 bases match TRBD1. Germline values: CDR1 SNHLY, CDR2 FYNNEI. This CDR3 spans 12 amino acids. V lost 6 bases to trimming and J lost 7 bases; unmatched junction nucleotides: 3. The DNA of the CDR3 is TGTGCCAGCAGCACAGGGGGCAATGAAGCTTTCTTT. Translation: CASSTGGNEAFF.

This chain joins TRBV7-9 and TRBJ1-1; the D gene is possibly TRBD1 (6 bases). The V end lost 5 bases, the J end lost 7 bases, and 11 bases lay between the germline ends. The germline CDR1 and CDR2 sequences are SEHNR and FQNEAQ (reference sequence). This CDR3 region has 12 residues. CDR3 protein: CASSKIQGEAFF. In DNA form, the CDR3 reads TGTGCCAGCAGCAAAATACAGGGTGAAGCTTTCTTT.

This clone was seen once. The chain joins TRBV6-5 to TRBJ1-4, with D possibly matching TRBD1 (6 bases). Trimming removed 6 bases at V and 3 bases at J, with 11 bases between. This CDR3 contains 14 residues. CDR1 and CDR2 (germline): MNHEY, SVGAGI. DNA of the CDR3: TGTGCCAGCAGATTCAAGGGGGCTAATGAAAAACTGTTTTTT. Amino acids: CASRFKGANEKLFF.

The rearrangement links TRBV5-4 to TRBJ2-4; no reliable D call. CDR1 and CDR2 (germline): SGHNT, YYREEE (reference sequence). The CDR3 covers 16 residues. Trimming cost V 3 bases and J 0 bases, with 13 bases left between them. The CDR3 protein is CASSSRTDIAKNIQYF. The CDR3 DNA is TGTGCCAGCAGCTCCCGGACGGATATAGCCAAAAACATTCAGTACTTC.

The sample holds a few counts of this clone. The genes are TRBV6-5 and TRBJ1-2; the D is unclear. Trimming pared 2 bases from V and 5 bases from J, leaving 9 bases between. The CDR3 has 13 amino acids. Germline V gives CDR1 MNHEY, CDR2 SVGAGI. The CDR3 here is CASSYGGLYGYTF. CDR3 DNA sequence: TGTGCCAGCAGTTACGGCGGGCTGTATGGCTACACCTTC.

This clone was recorded a few times. The chain joins TRBV25-1 to TRBJ2-5, with D possibly TRBD1 on 6 matching bases. Trimming took off 2 bases at V and 1 base at J, with 11 bases between the two ends. Per the germline V gene, CDR1 is MGHDK and CDR2 is SYGVNS. This CDR3 is built from 15 residues. The CDR3 spells CASSEPAGVQETQYF. CDR3 bases: TGTGCCAGCAGTGAACCAGCAGGGGTCCAAGAGACCCAGTACTTC.

This clone was observed many times. The chain recombines TRBV6-1 with TRBJ2-1; D perhaps matches TRBD1 (7 bases). Germline CDR1 is MNHNS and CDR2 is SASEGT. V lost 0 bases and J 5 bases, leaving 11 bases between the germline ends. The CDR3 runs to 15 residues. CDR3 nucleotide sequence: TGTGCCAGCAGTGAAGCACCAGGGGGGAACAATGAGCAGTTCTTC. Translating it yields CASSEAPGGNNEQFF.

The sample holds a few counts of this clone. Written as DNA, the CDR3 is TGTGCCAGCAGGGAGGGGGCCAGGAATGAGCAGTTCTTC. Protein sequence: CASREGARNEQFF. V and J are TRBV6-1 and TRBJ2-1; possible D gene TRBD1, 7 bases. The ends were cut back, 6 bases at V and 7 bases at J, with 13 bases in the middle. CDR3 length: 13 residues. From germline, CDR1 is MNHNS and CDR2 SASEGT.

This clone was detected a few times. The rearrangement joins TRBV5-1 to TRBJ2-5; TRBD2 agrees at 15 bases. Germline assignment: CDR1 SGHRS and CDR2 YFSETQ. The V segment lost 3 bases and the J segment 5 bases; nucleotides outside the gene matches: 11. The length of the CDR3 is 18 residues. CDR3 in DNA: TGCGCCAGCAGCTACGGACTAGCGGGGGGGAGTGCGGCGGAGACCCAGTACTTC. This sequence encodes CASSYGLAGGSAAETQYF.

This clone came up a few times. V and J are TRBV5-4 and TRBJ2-1, with D unresolved. V was trimmed by 5 bases and J by 0 bases, leaving 15 bases between them. The CDR3 is made up of 16 amino acids. Looked up from germline, CDR1 is SGHNT and CDR2 is YYREEE (reference sequence). The CDR3 here is CASSFRSQSSYNEQFF. As DNA, the CDR3 is TGTGCCAGCAGTTTCCGCAGCCAAAGCTCCTACAATGAGCAGTTCTTC.

This clone was counted a few times. The chain uses TRBV9 and TRBJ2-4, with TRBD1 matching over 7 bases. The CDR3 consists of 15 residues. Trimming removed 0 bases from V and 4 bases from J; junction bases left unmatched: 4. CDR1 is SGDLS, CDR2 YYNGEE, per germline. The CDR3 nucleotides read TGTGCCAGCAGCGTAGGAGGGGGCCTAAAAAACATTCAGTACTTC. Translating gives CASSVGGGLKNIQYF.

This clone was detected only a few times. The J gene is TRBJ1-1, the V gene TRBV30; no definite D call. Between the trimmed V and J ends, which lost 1 base and 0 bases, there was a span of 9 bases. CDR1 is GTSNPN and CDR2 is SVGIG in the germline V gene (reference sequence). The CDR3 covers 14 residues. CDR3 sequence (DNA): TGTGCCTGGAGTGGGGGAGGCATGAACACTGAAGCTTTCTTT. The encoded protein is CAWSGGGMNTEAFF.

This clone was recorded at least ten times. The V and J genes are TRBV30 and TRBJ2-4; tentatively, D is TRBD1 (6 bases). The germline V gene has CDR1 GTSNPN and CDR2 SVGIG (reference sequence). V lost 5 bases and J 0 bases, leaving 8 bases between the germline ends. The CDR3 is 13 amino acids. DNA for the CDR3: TGTGCCTGGGAGACAGGAGCCAAAAACATTCAGTACTTC. Translated: CAWETGAKNIQYF.

This clone was counted between two and nine times. The chain has TRBV6-6 and TRBJ1-2; D might be TRBD1 (5 bases). The V gene's germline CDR1 is MNHNY and CDR2 SVGAGI (reference sequence). This CDR3 has 15 amino acids. Deletions cut 3 bases from V and 0 bases from J, with 11 bases between. The CDR3 sequence: CASSYWDQSNYGYTF. CDR3 in DNA: TGTGCCAGCAGTTATTGGGACCAGTCTAACTATGGCTACACCTTC.

This clone was seen only a few times. The CDR3 region has the DNA TGTGCCAGCAGCGTAGCCAACCGGGCCGGGGGAAACGAGCAGTACTTC. Amino acids: CASSVANRAGGNEQYF. The chain has TRBV9 and TRBJ2-5, with D perhaps TRBD2 (6 bases). The J call could be wrong; TRBJ2-7 is a better fit for the DNA end. The CDR3 covers 16 residues. CDR1 is SGDLS and CDR2 is YYNGEE in the germline V gene.

The chain carries TRBV7-2 and TRBJ2-3; D possibly corresponds to TRBD2 (5 bases). There are 15 residues in the CDR3. The ends were cut back, 1 base at V and 6 bases at J, with 14 bases in the middle. Per the germline V gene, CDR1 is SGHTA and CDR2 is FQGNSA. CDR3 nucleotides: TGTGCCAGCAGCTTAGGACACAACAGAGGGGATACGCAGTATTTT. Its protein product is CASSLGHNRGDTQYF. The variable domain in full, with the rest retrieved from reference TRBV7-2 and TRBJ2-3, is GAGVSQSPSNKVTEKGKDVELRCDPISGHTALYWYRQSLGQGLEFLIYFQGNSAPDKSGLPSDRFSAERTGGSVSTLTIQRTQQEDSAVYLCASSLGHNRGDTQYFGPGTRLTVL.

This chain uses TRBV4-3 with TRBJ1-2; D not certain. The germline gives CDR1 LGHNA, CDR2 YSLEER. V lost 0 bases and J lost 2, with 16 bases in between. The CDR3 length is 17 residues. The CDR3 loop is CASSQDLMGVANYGYTF. Here the CDR3 DNA reads TGCGCCAGCAGCCAAGATCTAATGGGCGTAGCAAACTATGGCTACACCTTC.

V and J are TRBV7-2 and TRBJ2-7; no reliable D call. With 1 base removed from V and 0 bases from J, the gap between germline ends came to 7 bases. The CDR3 totals 14 residues. Looked up from germline, CDR1 is SGHTA and CDR2 is FQGNSA. The CDR3 sequence: CASSLELSSYEQYF. The CDR3 DNA sequence: TGTGCCAGCAGCTTAGAGCTCTCCTCCTACGAGCAGTACTTC. The full variable domain, its missing parts supplied by reference TRBV7-2 and TRBJ2-7, is GAGVSQSPSNKVTEKGKDVELRCDPISGHTALYWYRQSLGQGLEFLIYFQGNSAPDKSGLPSDRFSAERTGGSVSTLTIQRTQQEDSAVYLCASSLELSSYEQYFGPGTRLTVT.

There are a few counts of this clone. The chain uses TRBV7-2 and TRBJ1-5; D is possibly TRBD1 (6 bases). V was clipped by 5 bases and J by 3 bases, with 14 bases between them. The CDR3 consists of 15 residues. Germline CDR1 and CDR2: SGHTA and FQGNSA. The CDR3 sequence: CASSPSWTANQPQHF. The CDR3 nucleotides are TGTGCCAGCAGCCCCTCTTGGACAGCCAATCAGCCCCAGCATTTT.

The table lists this clone with a count of one. The chain recombines TRBV5-5 with TRBJ1-5; D gene unclear. Looked up from germline, CDR1 is SGHKS and CDR2 is YYEKEE (reference sequence). Trimming shortened V by 0 bases and J by 0 bases, and 13 bases separated the two germline ends. The CDR3 is made up of 17 amino acids. The CDR3 nucleotides are TGTGCCAGCAGCTTGGCCTACGAGGCCGGTAGCAATCAGCCCCAGCATTTT. Protein: CASSLAYEAGSNQPQHF.